A selection of T cell receptor beta chains follows, all from one sample in a study of CD8+CD57+ T cells in acquired aplastic anemia. TCRdb fed the reads into MiXCR, producing one record per CDR3 protein. The sample has around 400,000 distinct CDR3 sequences, just under 70% seen once. The sequencing sample was made of sorted CD4+, CD8+, or CD8+CD57+ T cells (not recorded which) from PBMCs. These TCRs come from a human donor in good health, serving as a control. The CDR3 runs from the conserved cysteine through the conserved F or W. The order of the fields is D gene, V gene, CDR3 length, clone size, J gene, CDR3 protein, CDR3 DNA. A D gene is named only where the DNA matches it firmly. Clone size appears in some rows only: once, few, many, or a class for an expanded clone.

d_gene: -
v_gene: TRBV12-3/TRBV12-4
len: 12
abundance: many
j_gene: TRBJ1-1
CDR3aa: CASSQVNTEAFF
CDR3nt: TGTGCCAGCAGTCAGGTTAACACTGAAGCTTTCTTT

d_gene: TRBD2
v_gene: TRBV20-1
len: 14
abundance: -
j_gene: TRBJ2-1
CDR3aa: CSAGVWDYLSEQFF
CDR3nt: TGCAGTGCTGGAGTATGGGACTATCTCTCGGAGCAGTTCTTC

d_gene: -
v_gene: TRBV29-1
len: 12
abundance: -
j_gene: TRBJ2-7
CDR3aa: CSVGPGGYEQYF
CDR3nt: TGCAGCGTAGGTCCCGGAGGGTACGAGCAGTACTTC

d_gene: -
v_gene: TRBV12-3/TRBV12-4
len: 14
abundance: -
j_gene: TRBJ2-7
CDR3aa: CASRPGRNGNEQYF
CDR3nt: TGTGCCAGCAGACCGGGACGAAACGGCAACGAGCAGTACTTC

d_gene: TRBD1
v_gene: TRBV20-1
len: 14
abundance: once
j_gene: TRBJ1-5
CDR3aa: CSARGTGFNQPQHF
CDR3nt: TGCAGTGCTAGGGGGACAGGGTTCAATCAGCCCCAGCATTTT

d_gene: -
v_gene: TRBV20-1
len: 14
abundance: -
j_gene: TRBJ1-1
CDR3aa: CSARATGQRTEAFF
CDR3nt: TGCAGTGCTAGAGCTACCGGGCAAAGGACTGAAGCTTTCTTT

d_gene: TRBD1
v_gene: TRBV24-1
len: 17
abundance: -
j_gene: TRBJ1-1
CDR3aa: CATPQRGPHRDRGKALF
CDR3nt: TGTGCCACCCCCCAAAGAGGGCCACATCGGGACAGAGGGAAGGCTCTCTTT

d_gene: -
v_gene: TRBV2
len: 13
abundance: -
j_gene: TRBJ1-2
CDR3aa: CASSDGGINGYTF
CDR3nt: TGTGCCAGCAGTGACGGGGGGATCAATGGCTACACCTTC

d_gene: -
v_gene: TRBV25-1
len: 15
abundance: many
j_gene: TRBJ2-1
CDR3aa: CASSDPGGSYNEQFF
CDR3nt: TGTGCCAGCAGTGATCCCGGAGGCTCCTACAATGAGCAGTTCTTC

d_gene: -
v_gene: TRBV9
len: 13
abundance: -
j_gene: TRBJ1-2
CDR3aa: CASSAAGLYGYTF
CDR3nt: TGTGCCAGCAGCGCCGCGGGACTCTATGGCTACACCTTC

d_gene: -
v_gene: TRBV9
len: 15
abundance: once
j_gene: TRBJ1-3
CDR3aa: CASSGDWVSGNTIYF
CDR3nt: TGTGCCAGCAGTGGCGACTGGGTCTCTGGAAACACCATATATTTT

d_gene: -
v_gene: TRBV5-8
len: 14
abundance: -
j_gene: TRBJ2-7
CDR3aa: CASSLLGSVYEQYF
CDR3nt: TGTGCCAGCAGTTTGTTGGGGTCGGTATACGAGCAGTACTTC

d_gene: TRBD1
v_gene: TRBV7-2
len: 14
abundance: -
j_gene: TRBJ1-6
CDR3aa: CASSPTGGGSPIHF
CDR3nt: TGTGCCAGCAGTCCGACAGGGGGGGGTTCACCCATCCACTTT

d_gene: TRBD1
v_gene: TRBV12-3/TRBV12-4
len: 14
abundance: -
j_gene: TRBJ1-2
CDR3aa: CASSDGTGIYGYTF
CDR3nt: TGTGCCAGCAGCGACGGGACAGGGATCTATGGCTACACCTTC

d_gene: -
v_gene: TRBV12-5
len: 13
abundance: -
j_gene: TRBJ2-3
CDR3aa: CASAAVRSDTQYF
CDR3nt: TGTGCTAGTGCGGCAGTGAGGTCAGATACGCAGTATTTT

d_gene: -
v_gene: TRBV9
len: 14
abundance: -
j_gene: TRBJ2-7
CDR3aa: CASSGRGCAVLRYF
CDR3nt: -

d_gene: -
v_gene: TRBV15
len: 13
abundance: many
j_gene: TRBJ1-1
CDR3aa: CATSSQASTEAFF
CDR3nt: TGTGCCACCAGCAGTCAGGCGAGCACTGAAGCTTTCTTT

d_gene: -
v_gene: TRBV29-1
len: 12
abundance: few
j_gene: TRBJ2-7
CDR3aa: CSVEVVASEQYF
CDR3nt: TGCAGCGTTGAGGTGGTCGCGAGCGAGCAGTACTTC

d_gene: TRBD1
v_gene: TRBV11-2
len: 16
abundance: -
j_gene: TRBJ2-2
CDR3aa: CASSLSTGANTGELFF
CDR3nt: TGCGCCAGCAGCTTGTCTACAGGGGCGAACACCGGGGAGCTGTTTTTT

d_gene: -
v_gene: TRBV20-1
len: 14
abundance: -
j_gene: TRBJ2-3
CDR3aa: CSATLACPANTQYF
CDR3nt: TGCAGTGCTACCTTAGCGTGTCCGGCAAATACGCAGTATTTT

d_gene: -
v_gene: TRBV20-1
len: 11
abundance: -
j_gene: TRBJ2-3
CDR3aa: CSASHTGETHF
CDR3nt: TGCAGTGCTAGTCATACGGGGGAGACCCATTTT

d_gene: TRBD1
v_gene: TRBV2
len: 16
abundance: -
j_gene: TRBJ1-1
CDR3aa: CASSWGRGSEGTEAFF
CDR3nt: TGTGCCAGCAGCTGGGGCAGGGGGAGCGAGGGCACTGAAGCTTTCTTT

d_gene: -
v_gene: TRBV20-1
len: 14
abundance: -
j_gene: TRBJ1-1
CDR3aa: CSARGQGVYTEAFF
CDR3nt: TGCAGTGCTAGGGGGCAGGGTGTTTACACTGAAGCTTTCTTT